Below are 10 T cell receptor beta chains sequenced from a single sample in a study of cytomegalovirus exposure and HLA in healthy donors (dated by TCRdb to 2016 to 2017). To prepare the library, the immunoSEQ multiplex PCR assay was applied. A mixture of 60 forward primers for TCR Vbeta segments and 13 reverse primers for TCR Jbeta segments was used in the multiplex PCR. What TCRdb holds here is the immuneACCESS table cut down to in-frame rearrangements. Part of the clones is not present; checked against another copy, under half of the missing clones reflect an unresolved V gene, and the others are unexplained. A total of 150,000 or so clones appear in this sample, around 78% of them only once. 2.5% to 3.5% of the sample is in the top ten clones. Sequenced: PBMCs. All receptors come from a woman aged 45 to 65 in good health and CMV-seropositive.

The gene calls are TRBV7-2 and TRBJ2-1; the match to TRBD1 covers 12 bases. With V trimmed by 3 bases and J by 6 bases, 6 bases remained unmatched. CDR1 SGHTA and CDR2 FQGNSA come from the germline V gene. The CDR3 length is 16 residues. CDR3 bases: TGTGCCAGCAGCTTGGTCGGGACAGGGGGCTCCAATGAGCAGTTCTTC. Translated: CASSLVGTGGSNEQFF.

This clone has a single count. The chain links TRBV4-3 to TRBJ2-1, with 10 bases that match TRBD2. The CDR3 spans 17 residues. Trimming removed 0 bases from V and 7 bases from J; junction bases left unmatched: 9. In germline, CDR1 is LGHNA, CDR2 YSLEER. The CDR3 DNA reads as TGCGCCAGCAGCCAAGAGCCCAGCGGGAGGGCCAAAAATGAGCAGTTCTTC. Translating it yields CASSQEPSGRAKNEQFF.

Turning to this clone: One junction end does not reproduce the germline sequence, and a read error may be involved. This specimen includes other DNA sequences encoding the same CDR3. The genes are TRBV7-2 and TRBJ2-3; TRBD2 aligns across 11 bases. The CDR3 has 15 residues. Germline values: CDR1 SGHTA, CDR2 FQGNSA. CDR3: CASSLLAGARDTQYF. The CDR3 DNA reads as TGCGCCAGCAGCTTACTAGCGGGGGCCCGGGATACGCAGTATTTT.

In this sample, this clone turned up many times. CDR3 sequence: CASSGGLGGTQPQHF. CDR3 DNA sequence: TGTGCCAGCAGTGGGGGGCTAGGTGGCACTCAGCCCCAGCATTTT. The chain recombines TRBV2 with TRBJ1-5, with D perhaps matching TRBD1 (6 bases). With 4 bases removed from V and 6 bases from J, the gap between germline ends came to 16 bases. CDR1 SNHLY and CDR2 FYNNEI come from the germline V gene. The CDR3 has 15 residues.

The V call is TRBV6-1, the J call TRBJ1-1, with no clear D. The CDR3 runs to 13 residues. The V end lost 10 bases, the J end lost 7 bases, and 19 bases lay between the germline ends. The germline CDR1 and CDR2 sequences are MNHNS and SASEGT. The CDR3, as DNA: TGTGCCACTCCCCGGGGAAACATAGATGAAGCTTTCTTT. Translation gives CATPRGNIDEAFF.

J is TRBJ2-2 and V is TRBV7-6; TRBD1 is a possible D gene (5 bases). V was clipped by 8 bases and J by 0 bases, with 16 bases between them. The CDR3 sequence is 16 residues long. The V gene's germline CDR1 is SGHVS and CDR2 FNYEAQ. CDR3 amino acids: CASLKGADPNTGELFF. CDR3 DNA sequence: TGTGCCAGCCTCAAAGGGGCAGACCCGAACACCGGGGAGCTGTTTTTT.

This sequence joins TRBV5-4 and TRBJ2-5; 8 bases are a match to TRBD2. The CDR3 runs 15 residues. Per germline, CDR1 SGHNT and CDR2 YYREEE (reference sequence). The J segment lost 1 base and the V segment lost 3 bases, leaving 5 bases of the junction unmatched. The CDR3 is CASSSRTSSQETQYF. The CDR3 DNA reads as TGTGCCAGCAGCTCGAGGACTAGCAGCCAAGAGACCCAGTACTTC. The full variable domain, in which reference TRBV5-4 and TRBJ2-5 provide the parts outside the CDR3, is ETGVTQSPTHLIKTRGQQVTLRCSSQSGHNTVSWYQQALGQGPQFIFQYYREEENGRGNFPPRFSGLQFPNYSSELNVNALELDDSALYLCASSSRTSSQETQYFGPGTRLLVL.

The rearrangement uses TRBV5-1 and TRBJ2-3; D is unresolved. V lost 3 bases and J lost 5, with 10 bases in between. Germline lookup yields CDR1 SGHRS and CDR2 YFSETQ. This CDR3 contains 13 residues. The CDR3 nucleotides are TGCGCCAGCAGCTCTCTATCGGTAGATACGCAGTATTTT. The encoded protein is CASSSLSVDTQYF.

The chain is built from TRBV11-3 and TRBJ1-6, with 10 nucleotides matching TRBD1. The junction had 9 bases not matched to a gene; V was cut back by 6 bases and J by 10 bases. From germline, CDR1 is SGHNT and CDR2 YENEEA. CDR3 size: 15 residues. The CDR3 reads CASSPPGTGESPLHF. CDR3 nucleotide sequence: TGTGCCAGCAGTCCCCCCGGGACAGGGGAATCACCCCTCCACTTT.

The rearrangement joins TRBV2 to TRBJ1-4; D is undetermined. V was shortened by 6 bases and J by 6 bases, with 14 bases between the two germline ends. The CDR3 covers 14 residues. Germline V gives CDR1 SNHLY, CDR2 FYNNEI. The CDR3 reads CASSPGGLDEKLFF. In nucleotides, the CDR3 is TGTGCCAGCAGCCCTGGCGGCCTTGATGAAAAACTGTTTTTT.